The T cell receptor beta chain described here comes from a study of cytomegalovirus exposure and HLA in healthy donors. Study-wide context: There were a few hundred genotyped donors. Of these, 81% fell in the genetic ancestry cluster associated with self-reported Caucasian donors.

V was pared by 5 bases and J by 5 bases, with 10 bases of the junction left unmatched. The germline V gene has CDR1 MNHEY and CDR2 SMNVEV (reference sequence). The CDR3 has 15 amino acids. Broader study findings: Donors were assumed by presence/absence analyses to have roughly uniform sequencing depth. Certain indistinguishable V segments, among them TRBV6-2 and TRBV6-3, were excluded.

For this clone: Its antigen is currently unknown.

PCR was performed using 60 Vbeta and 13 Jbeta primers. Only in-frame clones appear in the TCRdb table, and some are missing; sequencing was by immunoSEQ multiplex PCR. The sample carries 150,000 to 200,000 clones, approximately 84% recorded once. This chain joins TRBV27 and TRBJ2-7, with 9 bases identical to TRBD1. The receptor comes from a woman aged 50 to 60 in good health and CMV-seropositive. The source material was PBMCs. The CDR3 DNA reads TGTGCCAGCAGTCCCCTGGGACAGGGCGCCCACGAGCAGTACTTC. It is translated as CASSPLGQGAHEQYF.